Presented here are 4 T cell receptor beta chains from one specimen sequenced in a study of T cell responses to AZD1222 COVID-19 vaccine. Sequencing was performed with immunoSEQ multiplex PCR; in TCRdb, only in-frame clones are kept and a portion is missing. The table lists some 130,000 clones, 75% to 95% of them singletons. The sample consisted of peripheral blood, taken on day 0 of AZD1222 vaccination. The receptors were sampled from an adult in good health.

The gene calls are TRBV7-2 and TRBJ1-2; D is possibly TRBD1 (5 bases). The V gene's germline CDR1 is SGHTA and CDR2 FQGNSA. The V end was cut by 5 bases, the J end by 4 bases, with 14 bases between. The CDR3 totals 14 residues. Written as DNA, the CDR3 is TGTGCCAGCAGCACCTCAGGGCGGCTCTATGGCTACACCTTC. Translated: CASSTSGRLYGYTF.

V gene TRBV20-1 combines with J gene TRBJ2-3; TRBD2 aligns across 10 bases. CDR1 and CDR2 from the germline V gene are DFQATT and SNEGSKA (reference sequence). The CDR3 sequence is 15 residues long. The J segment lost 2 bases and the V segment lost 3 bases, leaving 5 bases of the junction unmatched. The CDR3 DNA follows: TGCAGTGCTAGTGATAGCGGGGGGACCACAGATACGCAGTATTTT. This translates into CSASDSGGTTDTQYF.

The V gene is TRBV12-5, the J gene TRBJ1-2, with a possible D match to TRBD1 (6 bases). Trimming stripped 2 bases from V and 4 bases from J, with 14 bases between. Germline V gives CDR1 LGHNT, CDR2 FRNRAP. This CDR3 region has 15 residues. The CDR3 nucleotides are TGTGCTAGTGGTTTGTCACACGGGGGGGCCTATGGCTACACCTTC. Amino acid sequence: CASGLSHGGAYGYTF.

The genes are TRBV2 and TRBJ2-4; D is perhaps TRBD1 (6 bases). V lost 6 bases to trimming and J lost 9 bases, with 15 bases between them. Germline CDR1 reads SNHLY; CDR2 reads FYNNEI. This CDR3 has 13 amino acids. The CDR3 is CASREDRTGIQYF. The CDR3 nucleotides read TGTGCCAGCAGGGAGGACAGAACTGGCATTCAGTACTTC.